This TCR beta chain derives from a study of metastatic and nonmetastatic thyroid tumors. Study-level results: Benign nodules reportedly had significantly lower TCR beta diversity than malignant thyroid tumors in blood and tumor.

The germline CDR1 and CDR2 sequences are SGHTA and FQGNSA. Trimming took 3 bases from V and 0 from J, leaving 12 bases between them. This CDR3 is 15 amino acids long. MiXCR reprocessed the PCR reads for TCRdb. In the table there are 30,000 to 35,000 clones, approximately 16% of which are singletons. This clone was seen repeatedly, ten times or more. What it binds is unknown. No patient received treatment before thyroid surgery. The source of this sequence is a male donor with papillary thyroid cancer or a benign thyroid nodule (not recorded which). Some clones in this sample may be carry-over from other donors' samples. The chain uses TRBV7-2 and TRBJ2-7; D is perhaps TRBD1 (6 bases). The specimen sequenced was blood. The DNA for the CDR3 is TGTGCCAGCAGCTTGAGCGCAGGGGCCTCCTACGAGCAGTACTTC. Translating it yields CASSLSAGASYEQYF.